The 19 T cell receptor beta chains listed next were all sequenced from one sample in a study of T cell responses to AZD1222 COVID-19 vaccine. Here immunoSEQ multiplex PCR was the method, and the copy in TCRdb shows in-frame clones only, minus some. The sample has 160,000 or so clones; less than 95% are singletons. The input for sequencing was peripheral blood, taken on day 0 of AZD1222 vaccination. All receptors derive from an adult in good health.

The CDR3 region has the DNA TGTGCCAGCAGTTTAATAGTAGGGAAGGGTGAAGCTTTCTTT. It encodes CASSLIVGKGEAFF. The V and J genes are TRBV27 and TRBJ1-1; D ambiguous. The CDR3 covers 14 residues. Germline values: CDR1 MNHEY, CDR2 SMNVEV (reference sequence). V lost 2 bases to trimming and J lost 7 bases, with 14 bases between them.

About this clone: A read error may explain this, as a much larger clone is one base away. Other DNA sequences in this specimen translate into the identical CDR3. The CDR3 loop reads CATSDLRDTGELFF. In DNA form, the CDR3 reads TGTGCCACCAGTGATTTGAGGGACACCGGGGAGCTGTTTTTT. The V and J genes are TRBV24-1 and TRBJ2-2; no clear D gene. V was trimmed by 0 bases and J by 3 bases, leaving 4 bases between them. Germline lookup yields CDR1 KGHDR and CDR2 SFDVKD. CDR3 length: 14 amino acids.

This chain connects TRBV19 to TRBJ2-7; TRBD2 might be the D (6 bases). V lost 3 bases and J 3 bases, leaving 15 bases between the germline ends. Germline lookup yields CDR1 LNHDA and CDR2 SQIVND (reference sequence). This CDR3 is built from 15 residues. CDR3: CASSMRPGVIYEQYF. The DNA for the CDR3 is TGTGCCAGTAGTATGCGTCCGGGGGTGATCTACGAGCAGTACTTC.

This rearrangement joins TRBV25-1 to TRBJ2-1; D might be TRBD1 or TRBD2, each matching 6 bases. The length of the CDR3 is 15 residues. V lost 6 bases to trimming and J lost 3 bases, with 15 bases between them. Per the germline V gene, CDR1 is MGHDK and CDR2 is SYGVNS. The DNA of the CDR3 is TGTGCCAGCAGCTCGGGGGCCCCTAACTACAATGAGCAGTTCTTC. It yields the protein CASSSGAPNYNEQFF.

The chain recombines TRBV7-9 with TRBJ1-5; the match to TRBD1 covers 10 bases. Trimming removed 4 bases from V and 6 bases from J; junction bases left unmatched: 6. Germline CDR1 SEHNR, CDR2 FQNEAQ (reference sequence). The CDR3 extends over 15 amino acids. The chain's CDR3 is CASSSTGGGSQPQHF. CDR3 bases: TGTGCCAGCAGCTCGACAGGGGGCGGTTCTCAGCCCCAGCATTTT.

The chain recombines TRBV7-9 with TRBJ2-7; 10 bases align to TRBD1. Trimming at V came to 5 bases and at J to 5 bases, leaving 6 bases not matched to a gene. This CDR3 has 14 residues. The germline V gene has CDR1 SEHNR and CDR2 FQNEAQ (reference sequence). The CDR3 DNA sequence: TGTGCCAGCAGCAAGGACAGGGGGAAAGACGAGCAGTACTTC. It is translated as CASSKDRGKDEQYF.

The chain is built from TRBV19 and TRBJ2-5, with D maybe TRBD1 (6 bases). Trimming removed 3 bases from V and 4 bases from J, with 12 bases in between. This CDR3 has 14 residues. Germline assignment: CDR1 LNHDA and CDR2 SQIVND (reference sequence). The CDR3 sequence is CASSIQGSGETQYF. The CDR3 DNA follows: TGTGCCAGTAGTATTCAGGGGTCGGGAGAGACCCAGTACTTC.

The CDR3 reads CATSDPGTGDYNEQFF. The CDR3 DNA is TGTGCCACCAGTGATCCTGGGACAGGGGACTACAATGAGCAGTTCTTC. The chain couples TRBV24-1 to TRBJ2-1; 10 nucleotides match TRBD1. The CDR3 totals 16 residues. Germline V gene data show CDR1 as KGHDR and CDR2 as SFDVKD. Germline trimming cut 3 bases from V and 3 bases from J; bases unmatched to any gene: 4.

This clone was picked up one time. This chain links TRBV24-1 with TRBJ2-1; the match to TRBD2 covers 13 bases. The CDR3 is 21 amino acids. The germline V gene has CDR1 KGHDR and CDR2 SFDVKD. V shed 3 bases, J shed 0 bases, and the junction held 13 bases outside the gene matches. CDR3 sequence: CATSDRQTGTSGKSSYNEQFF. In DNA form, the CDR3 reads TGTGCCACCAGTGATAGACAGACCGGGACTAGCGGGAAAAGCTCCTACAATGAGCAGTTCTTC.

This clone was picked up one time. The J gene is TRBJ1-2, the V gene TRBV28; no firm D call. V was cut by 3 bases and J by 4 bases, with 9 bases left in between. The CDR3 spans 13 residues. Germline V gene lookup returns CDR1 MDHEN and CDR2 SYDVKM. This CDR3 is CASSFNRRYGYTF. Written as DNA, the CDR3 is TGTGCCAGCAGTTTTAACCGCCGCTATGGCTACACCTTC.

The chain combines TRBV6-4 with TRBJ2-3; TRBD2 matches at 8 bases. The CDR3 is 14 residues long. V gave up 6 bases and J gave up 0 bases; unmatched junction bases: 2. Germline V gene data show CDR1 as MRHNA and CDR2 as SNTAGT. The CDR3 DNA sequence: TGTGCCAGCAGAGTAGCGGGGAGCACAGATACGCAGTATTTT. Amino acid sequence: CASRVAGSTDTQYF.

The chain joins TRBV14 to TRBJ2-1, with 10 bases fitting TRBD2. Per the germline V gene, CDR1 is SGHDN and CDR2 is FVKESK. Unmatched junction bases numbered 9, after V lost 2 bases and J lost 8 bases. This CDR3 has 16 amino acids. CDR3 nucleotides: TGTGCCAGCAGCCAATCACTTAGCGGGAGGCCGCATGAGCAGTTCTTC. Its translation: CASSQSLSGRPHEQFF.

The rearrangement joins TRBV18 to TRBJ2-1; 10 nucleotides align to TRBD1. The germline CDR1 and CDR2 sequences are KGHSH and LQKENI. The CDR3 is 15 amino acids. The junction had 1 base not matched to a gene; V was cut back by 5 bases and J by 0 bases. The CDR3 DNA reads TGTGCCAGCTCAAGGACAGGGGGCTCCTACAATGAGCAGTTCTTC. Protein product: CASSRTGGSYNEQFF.

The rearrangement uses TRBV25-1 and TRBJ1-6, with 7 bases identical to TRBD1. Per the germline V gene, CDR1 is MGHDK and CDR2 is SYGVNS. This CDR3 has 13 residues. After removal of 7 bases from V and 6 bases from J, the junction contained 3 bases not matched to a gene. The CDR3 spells CASMGQTNSPLHF. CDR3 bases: TGTGCCAGCATGGGACAGACTAATTCACCCCTCCACTTT.

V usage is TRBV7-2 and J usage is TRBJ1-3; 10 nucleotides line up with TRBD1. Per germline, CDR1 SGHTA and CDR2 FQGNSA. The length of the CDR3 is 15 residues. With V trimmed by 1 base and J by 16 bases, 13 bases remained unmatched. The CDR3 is CASSLVGGQGQSSYF. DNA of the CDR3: TGTGCCAGCAGCTTAGTGGGGGGACAGGGGCAGAGTTCGTATTTT.

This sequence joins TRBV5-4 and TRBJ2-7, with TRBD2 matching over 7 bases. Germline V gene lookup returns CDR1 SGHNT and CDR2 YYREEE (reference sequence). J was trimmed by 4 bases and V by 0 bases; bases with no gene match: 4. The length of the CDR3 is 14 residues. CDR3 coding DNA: TGTGCCAGCAGCTTGGCGGCGGGAGCATACGAGCAGTACTTC. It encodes CASSLAAGAYEQYF.

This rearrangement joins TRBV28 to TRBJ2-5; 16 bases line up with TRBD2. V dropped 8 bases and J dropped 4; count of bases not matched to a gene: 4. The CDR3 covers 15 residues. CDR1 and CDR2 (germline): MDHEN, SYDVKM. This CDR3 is CASVGLAGGPETQYF. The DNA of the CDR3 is TGTGCCAGCGTGGGACTAGCGGGAGGGCCAGAGACCCAGTACTTC. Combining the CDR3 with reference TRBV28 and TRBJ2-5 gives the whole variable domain DVKVTQSSRYLVKRTGEKVFLECVQDMDHENMFWYRQDPGLGLRLIYFSYDVKMKEKGDIPEGYSVSREKKERFSLILESASTNQTSMYLCASVGLAGGPETQYFGPGTRLLVL.

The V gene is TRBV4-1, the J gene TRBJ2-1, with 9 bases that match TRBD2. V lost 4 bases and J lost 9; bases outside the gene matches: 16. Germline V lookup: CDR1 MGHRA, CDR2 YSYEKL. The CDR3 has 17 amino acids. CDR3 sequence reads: CASSPYPQTSGGGEQFF. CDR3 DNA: TGCGCCAGCAGCCCTTACCCCCAGACTAGCGGAGGGGGTGAGCAGTTCTTC.

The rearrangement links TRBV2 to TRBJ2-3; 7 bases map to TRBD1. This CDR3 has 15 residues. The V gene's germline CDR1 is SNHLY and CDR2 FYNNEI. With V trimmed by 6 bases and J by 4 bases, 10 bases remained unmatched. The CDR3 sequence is CASSVQGIVSDTQYF. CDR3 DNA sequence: TGTGCCAGCAGCGTACAGGGGATTGTTTCAGATACGCAGTATTTT.